Listed below are T cell receptor beta chains from one sample, sequenced in a study of cytomegalovirus exposure and HLA in healthy donors. Clones were sequenced by immunoSEQ multiplex PCR, and TCRdb holds only the in-frame ones, with some missing. The table has around 100,000 clones, almost 80% seen once. Sequencing was done on a sample of PBMCs. The receptors originated from a man in his fifties in good health and CMV-seropositive. Both conserved end residues are part of each CDR3. A D gene is named only where the DNA matches it firmly. Expanded clones are given a class, and other clones once, few, many or no size at all.

NA | TRBD1 | TRBJ2-1 | TRBV2 | CASSAGQGYNEQFF | TGTGCCAGCAGCGCGGGACAGGGCTACAATGAGCAGTTCTTC
few | TRBD1 | TRBJ2-4 | TRBV9 | CASSVGSGTGLSIQYF | TGTGCCAGCAGCGTAGGATCTGGGACAGGTCTTTCCATTCAGTACTTC
NA | TRBD2 | TRBJ2-7 | TRBV6-5 | CASSYRLAGASEQYF | TGTGCCAGCAGTTATCGACTAGCGGGAGCCAGCGAGCAGTACTTC
NA | TRBD1 | TRBJ2-7 | TRBV9 | CASSAAGTGDYEQYF | TGTGCCAGCAGCGCCGCCGGGACAGGGGACTACGAGCAGTACTTC
NA | NA | TRBJ2-5 | TRBV4-1 | CASSWLEGGETQYF | TGCGCCAGCAGCTGGCTCGAGGGGGGGGAGACCCAGTACTTC
NA | TRBD2 | TRBJ2-1 | TRBV5-1 | CASSPGLAGLNEQFF | TGCGCCAGCAGCCCAGGACTAGCGGGCCTCAATGAGCAGTTCTTC
NA | NA | TRBJ2-7 | TRBV29-1 | CSVEAGQTYEQYF | TGCAGCGTTGAAGCTGGACAGACCTACGAGCAGTACTTC
NA | TRBD2 | TRBJ2-1 | TRBV6-6 | CASSYYRAGAYNEQFF | TGTGCCAGCAGTTACTACCGAGCGGGGGCTTACAATGAGCAGTTCTTC
NA | TRBD1 | TRBJ2-7 | TRBV6-6 | CASRQGANEQYF | TGTGCCAGCAGACAGGGGGCGAACGAGCAGTACTTC
NA | TRBD1 | TRBJ1-3 | TRBV7-9 | CASSLAGGEGNTIYF | TGTGCCAGCAGCTTAGCAGGGGGCGAAGGAAACACCATATATTTT
NA | TRBD1 | TRBJ2-1 | TRBV5-4 | CASSPGQGAKVQFF | TGTGCCAGCAGCCCGGGACAGGGGGCCAAAGTGCAGTTCTTC
NA | NA | TRBJ1-2 | TRBV18 | CASSPTDLAIYGYTF | TGTGCCAGCTCACCGACCGATTTAGCTATCTATGGCTACACCTTC
few | TRBD2 | TRBJ2-3 | TRBV29-1 | CSATSGSLSTDTQYF | TGCAGCGCGACTAGCGGGAGCCTAAGCACAGATACGCAGTATTTT
few | NA | TRBJ1-3 | TRBV7-9 | CASSFQRPVGGRSGNTIYF | TGTGCCAGCAGCTTTCAAAGACCCGTCGGGGGGCGCTCTGGAAACACCATATATTTT
once | NA | TRBJ1-2 | TRBV10-3 | CAIKGQGYYGYTF | TGTGCCATCAAGGGGCAGGGCTACTATGGCTACACCTTC
NA | TRBD2 | TRBJ2-6 | TRBV19 | CASSGTGTSLVSGANVLTF | TGTGCCAGTAGTGGCACCGGGACTAGTTTGGTCTCTGGGGCCAACGTCCTGACTTTC
NA | NA | TRBJ2-7 | TRBV30 | CAWSVNSGGYEQYF | TGTGCCTGGAGTGTAAACAGTGGAGGATACGAGCAGTACTTC
NA | NA | TRBJ1-3 | TRBV7-8 | CASRRDRTGNTIYF | TGTGCCAGCAGGCGAGACAGGACTGGAAACACCATATATTTT
NA | NA | TRBJ1-5 | TRBV7-2 | CASSRLQGLGNQPQHF | TGTGCCAGCAGCCGCCTACAGGGCTTAGGCAATCAGCCCCAGCATTTT
once | TRBD2 | TRBJ2-1 | TRBV28 | CASSLLGLAKNSYNEQFF | TGTGCCAGCAGTTTATTGGGACTAGCGAAAAACTCCTACAATGAGCAGTTCTTC
NA | TRBD2 | TRBJ2-1 | TRBV7-9 | CASSLLAGGNEQFF | TGTGCCAGCAGCTTACTAGCGGGAGGCAATGAGCAGTTCTTC
NA | NA | TRBJ2-7 | TRBV11-2 | CASSLVATAHYEQYF | TGTGCCAGCAGCTTAGTGGCCACTGCCCACTACGAGCAGTACTTC